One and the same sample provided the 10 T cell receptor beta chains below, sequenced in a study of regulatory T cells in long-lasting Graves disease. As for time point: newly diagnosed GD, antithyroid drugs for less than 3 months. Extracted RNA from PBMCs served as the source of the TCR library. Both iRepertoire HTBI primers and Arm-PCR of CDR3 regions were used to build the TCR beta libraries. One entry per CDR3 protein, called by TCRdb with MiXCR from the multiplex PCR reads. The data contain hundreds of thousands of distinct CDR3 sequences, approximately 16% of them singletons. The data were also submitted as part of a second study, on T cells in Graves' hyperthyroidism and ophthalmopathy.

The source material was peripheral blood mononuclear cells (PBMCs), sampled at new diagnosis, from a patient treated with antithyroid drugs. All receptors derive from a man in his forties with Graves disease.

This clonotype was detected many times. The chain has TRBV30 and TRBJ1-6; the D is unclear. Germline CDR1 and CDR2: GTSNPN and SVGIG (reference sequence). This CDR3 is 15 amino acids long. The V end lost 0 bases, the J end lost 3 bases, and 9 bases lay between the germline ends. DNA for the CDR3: TGTGCCTGGAGTGTGGCAGGATACTATAATTCACCCCTCCACTTT. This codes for CAWSVAGYYNSPLHF.

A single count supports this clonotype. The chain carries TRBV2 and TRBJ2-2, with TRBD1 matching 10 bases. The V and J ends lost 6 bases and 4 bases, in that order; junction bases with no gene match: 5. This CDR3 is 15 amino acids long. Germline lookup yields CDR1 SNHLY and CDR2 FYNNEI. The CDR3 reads CASSDRGQFTGELFF. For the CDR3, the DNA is TGTGCCAGCAGCGACAGGGGGCAGTTCACCGGGGAGCTGTTTTTT.

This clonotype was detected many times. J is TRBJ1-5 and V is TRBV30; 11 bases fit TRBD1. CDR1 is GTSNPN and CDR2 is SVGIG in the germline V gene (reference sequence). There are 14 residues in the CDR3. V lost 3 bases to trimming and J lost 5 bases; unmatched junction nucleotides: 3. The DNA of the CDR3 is TGTGCCTGGAGGGGACAGGGGGTCCATCAGCCCCAGCATTTT. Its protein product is CAWRGQGVHQPQHF.

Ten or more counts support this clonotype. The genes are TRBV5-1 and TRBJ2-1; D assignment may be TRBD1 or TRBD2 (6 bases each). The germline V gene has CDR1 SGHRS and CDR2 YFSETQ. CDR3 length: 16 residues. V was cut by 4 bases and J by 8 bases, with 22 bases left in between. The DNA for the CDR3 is TGCGCCAGCAGCGGCGGTAGGGGGGCCGGGGCGGATGAGCAGTTCTTC. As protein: CASSGGRGAGADEQFF.

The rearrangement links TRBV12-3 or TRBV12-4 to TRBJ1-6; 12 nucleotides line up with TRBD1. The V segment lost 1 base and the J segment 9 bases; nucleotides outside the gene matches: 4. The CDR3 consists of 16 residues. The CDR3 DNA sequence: TGTGCCAGCAGTTTAGGGGGGACAGGGGGCGGTTCACCCCTCCACTTT. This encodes CASSLGGTGGGSPLHF.

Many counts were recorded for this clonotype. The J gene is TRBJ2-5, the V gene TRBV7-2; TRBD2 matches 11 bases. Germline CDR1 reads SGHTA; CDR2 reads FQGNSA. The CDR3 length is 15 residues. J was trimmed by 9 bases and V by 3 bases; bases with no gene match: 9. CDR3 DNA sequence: TGTGCCAGCAGCTTGGGGCTAGCGGGGGGCGGGTCCCAGTACTTC. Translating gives CASSLGLAGGGSQYF.

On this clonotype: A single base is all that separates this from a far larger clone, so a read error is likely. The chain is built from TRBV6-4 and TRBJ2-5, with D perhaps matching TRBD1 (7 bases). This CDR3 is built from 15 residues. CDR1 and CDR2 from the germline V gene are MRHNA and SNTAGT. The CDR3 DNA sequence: TGTGCCAGCAGCGACAGGGTTGGAGTAGCGGAGATCCAGTACTTC. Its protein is CASSDRVGVAEIQYF.

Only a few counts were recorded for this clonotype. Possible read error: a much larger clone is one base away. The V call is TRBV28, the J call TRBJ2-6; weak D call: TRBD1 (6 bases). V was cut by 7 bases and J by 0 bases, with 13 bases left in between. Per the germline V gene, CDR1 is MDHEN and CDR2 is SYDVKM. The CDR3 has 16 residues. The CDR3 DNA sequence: TGTGCCAGCACTTCAGGGGACCCCTCTGGGGCCAACGTCCTGACTTTC. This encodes CASTSGDPSGANVLTF.

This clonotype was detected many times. CDR3 loop: CASSATGGPYNEQFF. The CDR3 DNA sequence: TGTGCCAGCAGTGCAACAGGGGGGCCCTACAATGAGCAGTTCTTC. The V call is TRBV6-1, the J call TRBJ2-1; TRBD1 aligns across 8 bases. Germline V CDR1 and CDR2: MNHNS, SASEGT. The V and J ends lost 4 bases and 2 bases, in that order; junction bases with no gene match: 4. The CDR3 spans 15 residues.

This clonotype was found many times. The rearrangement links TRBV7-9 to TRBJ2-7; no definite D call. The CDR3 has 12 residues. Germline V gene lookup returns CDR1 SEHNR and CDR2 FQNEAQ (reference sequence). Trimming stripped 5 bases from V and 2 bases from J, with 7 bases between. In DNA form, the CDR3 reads TGTGCCAGCAGCGCCAGCGCCTACGAGCAGTACTTC. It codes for CASSASAYEQYF. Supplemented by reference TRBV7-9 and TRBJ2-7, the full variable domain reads DTGVSQNPRHKITKRGQNVTFRCDPISEHNRLYWYRQTLGQGPEFLTYFQNEAQLEKSRLLSDRFSAERPKGSFSTLEIQRTEQGDSAMYLCASSASAYEQYFGPGTRLTVT.